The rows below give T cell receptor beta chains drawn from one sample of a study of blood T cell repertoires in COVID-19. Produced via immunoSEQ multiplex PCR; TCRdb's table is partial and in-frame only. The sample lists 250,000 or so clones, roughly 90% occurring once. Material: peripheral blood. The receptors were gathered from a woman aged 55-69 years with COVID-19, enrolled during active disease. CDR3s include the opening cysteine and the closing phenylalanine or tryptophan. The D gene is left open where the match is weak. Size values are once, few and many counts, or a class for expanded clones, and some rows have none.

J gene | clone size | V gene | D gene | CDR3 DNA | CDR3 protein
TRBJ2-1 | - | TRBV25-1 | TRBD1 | TGTGCCAGCAGTGATGACAGGGCCTTCTACAATGAGCAGTTCTTC | CASSDDRAFYNEQFF
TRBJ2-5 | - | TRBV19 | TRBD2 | TGTGCCAGTAGGCCCGGGACTAGCGGGGACCGAGAGACCCAGTACTTC | CASRPGTSGDRETQYF
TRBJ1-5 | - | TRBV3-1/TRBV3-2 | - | TGTGCCAGCAGCCGCCGGGGATATCAGCCCCAGCATTTT | CASSRRGYQPQHF
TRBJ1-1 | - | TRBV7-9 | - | TGTGCCAGCAGCGAGCAAACCAACACTGAAGCTTTCTTT | CASSEQTNTEAFF
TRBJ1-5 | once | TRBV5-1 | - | TGCGCCAGCAGCTTGGGGGCTAATCAGCCCCAGCATTTT | CASSLGANQPQHF
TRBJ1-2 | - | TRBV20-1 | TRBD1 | TGCAGTGCTACCGGACAGGGCGGCTACACCTTC | CSATGQGGYTF
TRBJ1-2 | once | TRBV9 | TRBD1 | TGTGCCAGCAGCTCTCAACAGGGGGCGGCTGGCTACACCTTC | CASSSQQGAAGYTF
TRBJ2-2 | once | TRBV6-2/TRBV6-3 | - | TGTGCCAGCACCCCATCTGGGGCTAGCGTTTCGGACACCGGGGAGCTGTTTTTT | CASTPSGASVSDTGELFF
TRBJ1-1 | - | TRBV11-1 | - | TGTGCCAGCAGCTTAGTGACGGGGTCTGAAGCTTTCTTT | CASSLVTGSEAFF
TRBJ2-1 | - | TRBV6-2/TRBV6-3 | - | TGTGCCAGCAGTTCTAGCGTCAAGTACAATGAGCAGTTCTTC | CASSSSVKYNEQFF
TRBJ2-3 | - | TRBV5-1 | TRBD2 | TGCGCCAGCAGCCCTGGGGTAGCGGGGATGGGCACAGATACGCAGTATTTT | CASSPGVAGMGTDTQYF
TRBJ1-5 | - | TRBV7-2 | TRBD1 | TGTGCCAGCAGCCCTAGGGGGCGCGAGCAGCCCCAGCATTTT | CASSPRGREQPQHF
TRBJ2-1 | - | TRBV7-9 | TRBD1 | TGTGCCAGCAGCACCTCCGAATGGCGAGACAGGGGGCAAAATGAGCAGTTCTTC | CASSTSEWRDRGQNEQFF
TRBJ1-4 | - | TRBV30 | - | TGTGCCTGGGACACCGGAGGCAATGAAAAACTGTTTTTT | CAWDTGGNEKLFF
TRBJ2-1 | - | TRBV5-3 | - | TGTGCCAGCTCGAGCCAGCGTTCCTACAATGAGCAGTTCTTC | CASSSQRSYNEQFF
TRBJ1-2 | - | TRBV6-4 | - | TGTGCCAGCAGTGACCGGGAGGGATCATACTACACCTTC | CASSDREGSYYTF
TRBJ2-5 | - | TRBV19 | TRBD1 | TGTGCCAGCTCGACTGGGACAGGACAAGAGACCCAGTACTTC | CASSTGTGQETQYF
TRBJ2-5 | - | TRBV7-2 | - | TGTGCCAGCAGCTTAGGGTCTGGAGGGGCAGTCTGGGGAGAGACCCAGTACTTC | CASSLGSGGAVWGETQYF
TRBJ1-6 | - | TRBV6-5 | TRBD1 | TGTGCCAGCAATTGGGACAGGGCTAATTCACCCCTCCACTTT | CASNWDRANSPLHF
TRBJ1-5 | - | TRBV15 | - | TGTGCCACCAGCAGAGGTTGGACAAGTAGCAATCAGCCCCAGCATTTT | CATSRGWTSSNQPQHF
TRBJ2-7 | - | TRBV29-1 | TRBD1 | TGCAGCGTTAAACAGCCGGGACAGGCCTACGAGCAGTACTTC | CSVKQPGQAYEQYF
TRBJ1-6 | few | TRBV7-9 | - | TGTGCCAGCAGCCCCGCCGGGTCACTCGAAGCCCTCCACTTT | CASSPAGSLEALHF
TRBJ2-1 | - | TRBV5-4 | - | TGTGCCAGCAGCCTCGCGAGTAGCTGGCAGTTCTTC | CASSLASSWQFF
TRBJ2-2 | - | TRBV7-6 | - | TGTGCCAGCAGGGGAGATTTCGGGGAGCTGTTTTTT | CASRGDFGELFF
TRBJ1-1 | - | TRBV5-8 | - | TGTGCCAGCAGCCCCGACTGGACTGAAGCTTTCTTT | CASSPDWTEAFF
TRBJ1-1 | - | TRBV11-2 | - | TGTGCCAGCAGCTTAGCCAATACAGGGTTGGGTGAAGCTTTCTTT | CASSLANTGLGEAFF
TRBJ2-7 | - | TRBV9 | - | TGTGCCAGCAGCCCGCGGGTCAGCGACTACGAGCAGTACTTC | CASSPRVSDYEQYF
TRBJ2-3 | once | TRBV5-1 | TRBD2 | TGCGCCAGCAGCTTCTCCGGCCGACTAGCGGGGGCAGATACGCAGTATTTT | CASSFSGRLAGADTQYF
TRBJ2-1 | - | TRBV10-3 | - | TGTGCCATCTCGAAGACTAGCAATGAGCAGTTCTTC | CAISKTSNEQFF
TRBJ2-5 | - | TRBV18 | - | TGTGCCAGCTCACCTCAACAAGAGACCCAGTACTTC | CASSPQQETQYF
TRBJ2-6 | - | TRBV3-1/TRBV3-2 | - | TGTGCCAGCAGCCTTTTTCGCTCTGGGGCCAACGTCCTGACTTTC | CASSLFRSGANVLTF
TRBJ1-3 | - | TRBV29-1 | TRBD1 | TGCAGCGCCGGAGACAGGGCCCCTGGAAACACCATATATTTT | CSAGDRAPGNTIYF
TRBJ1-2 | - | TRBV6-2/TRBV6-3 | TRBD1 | TGTGCCAGCAGTTCACAGGGGGGCCGCGGCTACACCTTC | CASSSQGGRGYTF
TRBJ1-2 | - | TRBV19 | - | TGTGCCAGTACCCAGACAGAGTTTAATGGCTACACCTTC | CASTQTEFNGYTF
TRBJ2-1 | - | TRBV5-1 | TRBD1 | TGCGCCAGCAGCCCCCAATCCGGGACAGGGAGGGCCAGTTACAATGAGCAGTTCTTC | CASSPQSGTGRASYNEQFF
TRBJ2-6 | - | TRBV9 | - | TGTGCCAGCAGCGTAGTCCCGATAGTCTCTGGGGCCAACGTCCTGACTTTC | CASSVVPIVSGANVLTF
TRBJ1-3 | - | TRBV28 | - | TGTGCCAGCAGTTTATGGGAGCGGAGCTCTGGAAACACCATATATTTT | CASSLWERSSGNTIYF
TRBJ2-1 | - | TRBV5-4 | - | TGTGCCAGCAGCGGCAGGGGGGAGCCCTCCGCAAGCCAGTTCTTC | CASSGRGEPSASQFF
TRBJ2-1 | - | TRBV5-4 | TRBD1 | TGTGCCAGCAGCTACTCGACAGGGAACAATGAGCAGTTCTTC | CASSYSTGNNEQFF
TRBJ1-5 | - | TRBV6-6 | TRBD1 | TGTGCCAGCAGTTACCCTGACAGGGACAATCAGCCCCAGCATTTT | CASSYPDRDNQPQHF
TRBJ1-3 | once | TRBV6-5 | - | TGTGCCAGCGGCTTTAGTCAGGGGATTAGCACCATATATTTT | CASGFSQGISTIYF
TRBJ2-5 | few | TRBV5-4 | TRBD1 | TGTGCCAGCAGCCTCGACAGGGTCTGGTACCAAGAGACCCAGTACTTC | CASSLDRVWYQETQYF